The 27 T cell receptor beta chains in this list originate from one sample, sequenced in a study of cytomegalovirus exposure and HLA in healthy donors. The PCR made use of 60 Vbeta and 13 Jbeta primers. Only in-frame clones appear in the TCRdb table, and some are missing; sequencing was by immunoSEQ multiplex PCR. The table has fewer than 200,000 clones, over 70% seen once. The sample was PBMCs. Receptor source: a woman in her twenties or thirties in good health and CMV-seronegative.

J is TRBJ2-1 and V is TRBV7-2; no clear D. Deletions cut 5 bases from V and 4 bases from J, with 6 bases between. This CDR3 region has 12 residues. Germline V gene lookup returns CDR1 SGHTA and CDR2 FQGNSA. DNA for the CDR3: TGTGCCAGCAGCGCGAGATACAATGAGCAGTTCTTC. Protein product: CASSARYNEQFF.

The chain combines TRBV28 with TRBJ1-6, with no clear D. V gave up 3 bases and J gave up 4 bases, with 13 bases separating them. This CDR3 spans 16 amino acids. Germline values: CDR1 MDHEN, CDR2 SYDVKM. This CDR3 is CASSLAAARYNSPLHF. CDR3 in DNA: TGTGCCAGCAGTTTGGCGGCAGCCAGATATAATTCACCCCTCCACTTT.

The V and J genes are TRBV30 and TRBJ2-7; 14 bases fit TRBD2. Germline V gene sequence: CDR1 GTSNPN, CDR2 SVGIG (reference sequence). V shed 2 bases, J shed 7 bases, and the junction held 7 bases outside the gene matches. CDR3 length: 15 amino acids. The DNA of the CDR3 is TGTGCCTGGAGTCCGGGGACTAGCGGGAGTCGGGAGCAGTACTTC. As protein: CAWSPGTSGSREQYF.

The chain carries TRBV5-1 and TRBJ2-5, with D perhaps matching TRBD1 (7 bases). Trimming took 6 bases from V and 5 from J, leaving 14 bases between them. CDR1 is SGHRS, CDR2 YFSETQ, per germline. The CDR3 consists of 13 residues. The CDR3 region is CASTAAGGETQYF. CDR3 bases: TGCGCCAGCACTGCGGCAGGGGGGGAGACCCAGTACTTC.

The chain employs TRBV11-2 and TRBJ1-1; tentatively, D is TRBD1 (6 bases). There are 14 residues in the CDR3. The V gene's germline CDR1 is SGHAT and CDR2 FQNNGV. V was clipped by 5 bases and J by 5 bases, with 15 bases between them. The CDR3 reads CASSTTWDTTEAFF. The CDR3 region has the DNA TGTGCCAGCAGCACCACTTGGGACACGACTGAAGCTTTCTTT.

This sequence joins TRBV11-2 and TRBJ2-1, with D possibly being TRBD1 (5 bases). Germline CDR1 is SGHAT and CDR2 is FQNNGV. This CDR3 is built from 16 residues. Between the trimmed V and J ends, which lost 2 bases and 10 bases, there was a span of 21 bases. The CDR3 here is CASSLHGQGGPGEQFF. CDR3 bases: TGTGCCAGCAGCTTACACGGGCAGGGCGGCCCAGGGGAGCAGTTCTTC. The whole variable domain, filled in from reference TRBV11-2 and TRBJ2-1, reads EAGVAQSPRYKIIEKRQSVAFWCNPISGHATLYWYQQILGQGPKLLIQFQNNGVVDDSQLPKDRFSAERLKGVDSTLKIQPAKLEDSAVYLCASSLHGQGGPGEQFFGPGTRLTVL.

The chain employs TRBV7-9 and TRBJ2-2; perhaps TRBD1 as D (5 bases). CDR3 length: 15 amino acids. CDR1 is SEHNR, CDR2 FQNEAQ, per germline (reference sequence). Trimming removed 2 bases at V and 4 bases at J, with 11 bases between. The CDR3 DNA reads as TGTGCCAGCAGCTTATTCAGGGCAACCACCGGGGAGCTGTTTTTT. Its translation is CASSLFRATTGELFF.

About this clone itself: Compared with germline, one end of the junction differs, possibly owing to a read error. The chain combines TRBV25-1 with TRBJ2-4; 12 nucleotides agree with TRBD2. The CDR3 loop spans 18 amino acids. Germline values: CDR1 MGHDK, CDR2 SYGVNS. CDR3 nucleotide sequence: TGTGCCAGCAGTGCCCGCCTAGCGGGGGGGCTAGCCAAAAACAGTCAGTACTTC. Translated: CASSARLAGGLAKNSQYF.

CDR3 sequence: CASSQVSGFDEQFF. The CDR3 bases are TGTGCCAGCAGCCAAGTGTCAGGGTTCGATGAGCAGTTCTTC. V gene TRBV4-2 combines with J gene TRBJ2-1, with D possibly matching TRBD1 (5 bases). Between the trimmed V and J ends, which lost 1 base and 8 bases, there was a span of 12 bases. Germline CDR1 LGHNA, CDR2 YNFKEQ. CDR3 size: 14 residues.

The V gene is TRBV28, the J gene TRBJ1-2; 9 bases agree with TRBD1. This CDR3 spans 16 amino acids. Germline V gene sequence: CDR1 MDHEN, CDR2 SYDVKM. V gave up 3 bases and J gave up 3 bases; unmatched junction bases: 8. CDR3 nucleotide sequence: TGTGCCAGCAGTTTGCCTAGGGGACAGGGCCACTATGGCTACACCTTC. This translates into CASSLPRGQGHYGYTF.

The chain joins TRBV5-1 to TRBJ2-1, with 12 bases fitting TRBD2. In germline, CDR1 is SGHRS, CDR2 YFSETQ. V shed 3 bases, J shed 4 bases, and the junction held 8 bases outside the gene matches. The CDR3 has 17 amino acids. The CDR3 region has the DNA TGCGCCAGCAGCTCTAGCGGGGGGGCAAAGAATTACAATGAGCAGTTCTTC. The encoded protein is CASSSSGGAKNYNEQFF.

The rearrangement joins TRBV19 to TRBJ1-5, with a weak D call TRBD1 (5 bases). The germline CDR1 and CDR2 sequences are LNHDA and SQIVND (reference sequence). V was trimmed by 7 bases and J by 1 base, leaving 17 bases between them. The CDR3 is 16 amino acids. The CDR3 nucleotides are TGTGCCAGTACCAAAAACCAAAGGGGAAGCAATCAGCCCCAGCATTTT. It codes for CASTKNQRGSNQPQHF.

The chain recombines TRBV7-2 with TRBJ2-5; D unresolved. The length of the CDR3 is 13 residues. CDR1 and CDR2 from the germline V gene are SGHTA and FQGNSA. V lost 1 base and J lost 2, with 5 bases in between. Written as DNA, the CDR3 is TGTGCCAGCAGCTTAGATAGACAAGAGACCCAGTACTTC. This sequence encodes CASSLDRQETQYF.

CDR3 bases: TGTGCCAGCAGCAAAACAGGGATCGCCGGGGAGCTGTTTTTT. It yields the protein CASSKTGIAGELFF. This chain links TRBV11-2 with TRBJ2-2, with D possibly matching TRBD1 (6 bases). The germline V gene has CDR1 SGHAT and CDR2 FQNNGV. The V gene lost 5 bases and the J gene lost 6 bases, with 13 bases spanning the gap. The CDR3 contains 14 residues. The complete variable domain, with remaining parts taken from reference TRBV11-2 and TRBJ2-2, reads EAGVAQSPRYKIIEKRQSVAFWCNPISGHATLYWYQQILGQGPKLLIQFQNNGVVDDSQLPKDRFSAERLKGVDSTLKIQPAKLEDSAVYLCASSKTGIAGELFFGEGSRLTVL.

The J gene is TRBJ2-7, the V gene TRBV7-2; 7 bases match TRBD2. From germline, CDR1 is SGHTA and CDR2 FQGNSA. The CDR3 has 15 amino acids. V lost 2 bases and J lost 3; bases outside the gene matches: 7. CDR3 residues: CASSLRMGGDYEQYF. In DNA form, the CDR3 reads TGTGCCAGCAGCTTACGGATGGGGGGGGACTACGAGCAGTACTTC.

The chain carries TRBV4-3 and TRBJ2-5, with D unclear. Germline lookup yields CDR1 LGHNA and CDR2 YSLEER. Between the trimmed V and J ends, which lost 1 base and 1 base, there was a span of 13 bases. The CDR3 has 16 amino acids. CDR3 loop: CASSQGYLSGQETQYF. The CDR3 nucleotides are TGCGCCAGCAGCCAAGGATATCTCAGTGGCCAAGAGACCCAGTACTTC.

The chain combines TRBV28 with TRBJ1-2; 9 bases map to TRBD1. Germline V lookup: CDR1 MDHEN, CDR2 SYDVKM. This CDR3 contains 15 residues. The trim removed 6 bases at V and 2 bases at J, leaving 7 bases unmatched. The CDR3 bases are TGTGCCAGCAGGGTCACCGGGACAGGGAACTATGGCTACACCTTC. Translated: CASRVTGTGNYGYTF.

J is TRBJ1-3 and V is TRBV5-4; 8 nucleotides line up with TRBD1. Germline V gene data show CDR1 as SGHNT and CDR2 as YYREEE (reference sequence). The CDR3 is made up of 14 amino acids. Unmatched junction bases numbered 1, after V lost 3 bases and J lost 2 bases. The CDR3: CASSSGGAGNTIYF. CDR3 sequence (DNA): TGTGCCAGCAGCTCAGGGGGCGCTGGAAACACCATATATTTT.

V is TRBV18 and J is TRBJ2-5, with a tentative D call TRBD2 (5 bases). Germline V gene data show CDR1 as KGHSH and CDR2 as LQKENI. This CDR3 has 12 residues. V dropped 6 bases and J dropped 5 bases, with 10 bases sitting between them. CDR3 DNA: TGTGCCAGCTCGGACTCCTCGGAGACCCAGTACTTC. It translates to CASSDSSETQYF.

The rearrangement links TRBV11-2 to TRBJ2-5; TRBD1 agrees at 10 bases. Near its end, the DNA agrees better with TRBJ2-7, so the J call may be wrong. Germline CDR1 reads SGHAT; CDR2 reads FQNNGV. This CDR3 has 16 residues. CDR3 sequence (DNA): TGTGCCAGCAGCTCCGGGACAGGGGAAAACGTCTACGAGCAGTACTTC. Amino acid sequence: CASSSGTGENVYEQYF.

This chain connects TRBV30 to TRBJ2-5; TRBD2 might be the D (5 bases). The CDR3 is 11 residues long. Trimming shortened V by 7 bases and J by 4 bases, and 10 bases separated the two germline ends. CDR1 is GTSNPN and CDR2 is SVGIG in the germline V gene (reference sequence). DNA for the CDR3: TGTGCCTCGGAGGTGGGAGAGACCCAGTACTTC. Translating gives CASEVGETQYF.

The chain has TRBV27 and TRBJ2-5, with 9 bases fitting TRBD1. The CDR3 covers 15 residues. Germline V gene data show CDR1 as MNHEY and CDR2 as SMNVEV (reference sequence). V shed 0 bases and J 4 bases; nucleotides not matched to a gene: 3. DNA for the CDR3: TGTGCCAGCAGTTTATCGGGACAGGGTCGAGAGACCCAGTACTTC. Protein: CASSLSGQGRETQYF.

The chain employs TRBV5-1 and TRBJ2-2; 12 bases are shared with TRBD2. This CDR3 is 20 amino acids long. In germline, CDR1 is SGHRS, CDR2 YFSETQ. The V segment lost 2 bases and the J segment 0 bases; nucleotides outside the gene matches: 11. CDR3 protein: CASSFLPLLAGGSNTGELFF. CDR3 DNA: TGCGCCAGCAGCTTCCTGCCGTTACTAGCGGGGGGCTCGAACACCGGGGAGCTGTTTTTT.

This clone was detected a few times. The chain couples TRBV7-2 to TRBJ2-7, with 8 positions matching TRBD2. V gave up 5 bases and J gave up 9 bases; unmatched junction bases: 15. Germline lookup yields CDR1 SGHTA and CDR2 FQGNSA. This CDR3 contains 15 residues. The CDR3 here is CASSRMLAGGTVQYF. The CDR3 DNA reads TGTGCCAGCAGCCGTATGCTAGCGGGTGGGACGGTGCAGTACTTC.

CDR3 protein: CASSGVSGATDTQYF. The CDR3 region has the DNA TGTGCCAGCAGTGGGGTCAGCGGGGCAACAGATACGCAGTATTTT. This rearrangement joins TRBV2 to TRBJ2-3; 7 bases are shared with TRBD2. This CDR3 has 15 residues. Per germline, CDR1 SNHLY and CDR2 FYNNEI. The ends lost 4 bases at V and 3 bases at J; junction bases unmatched: 7.

The chain employs TRBV18 and TRBJ2-5; D unresolved. V lost 4 bases and J 2 bases, leaving 11 bases between the germline ends. Germline assignment: CDR1 KGHSH and CDR2 LQKENI. The CDR3 is made up of 14 amino acids. CDR3 coding DNA: TGTGCCAGCTCACAACTTCCGTTACAAGAGACCCAGTACTTC. Its translation: CASSQLPLQETQYF.

The chain couples TRBV9 to TRBJ2-2, with TRBD1 matching 7 bases. The CDR3 extends over 14 amino acids. Losses at the gene ends were 3 bases for V and 8 bases for J; bases not matched to a gene: 7. Looked up from germline, CDR1 is SGDLS and CDR2 is YYNGEE. CDR3 coding DNA: TGTGCCAGCAGCGGGGGACAGATCAGGGGGGAGCTGTTTTTT. This sequence encodes CASSGGQIRGELFF.